This T cell receptor beta chain is drawn from a study of blood T cell repertoires in COVID-19. Whole-study context: Material from acute and convalescent COVID-19 was sourced from the United States, Italy and Spain. In each case, the material was cDNA or gDNA derived from T cells, B-cell-depleted T cells, or PBMCs.

Per germline, CDR1 SNHLY and CDR2 FYNNEI. Trimming took 7 bases from V and 4 from J; bases not matched to a gene: 3. The CDR3 has 12 amino acids. Study processing details: Reference gene primer amplification in the assay estimated nucleated cell counts. Libraries were prepared by immunoSEQ multiplex PCR; TCRdb keeps only in-frame clonotypes and omits some of them. The D gene and trimming were derived from the DNA, and the V and J assignments and clone size from that table. The sample shows about 58,000 clones, around 87% of them seen only once. The chain has TRBV2 and TRBJ1-2, with 7 bases identical to TRBD1. This sequence was found in a man aged 55 to 70 with active COVID-19. The sequenced sample consisted of peripheral blood. The CDR3 DNA reads TGTGCCAGCAACAGACAGGGCTATGGCTACACCTTC. Its protein is CASNRQGYGYTF.